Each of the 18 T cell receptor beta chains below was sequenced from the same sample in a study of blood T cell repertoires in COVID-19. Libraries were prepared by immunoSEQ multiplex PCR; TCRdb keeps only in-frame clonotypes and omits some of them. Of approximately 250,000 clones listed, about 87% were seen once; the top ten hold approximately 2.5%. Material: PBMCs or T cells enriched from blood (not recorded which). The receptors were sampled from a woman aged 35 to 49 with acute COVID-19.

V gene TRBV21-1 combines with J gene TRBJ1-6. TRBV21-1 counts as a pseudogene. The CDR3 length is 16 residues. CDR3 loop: CASSTSGSSYNSPLHF. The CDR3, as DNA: TGTGCCAGCAGCACCTCGGGTAGCTCCTATAATTCACCCCTCCACTTT.

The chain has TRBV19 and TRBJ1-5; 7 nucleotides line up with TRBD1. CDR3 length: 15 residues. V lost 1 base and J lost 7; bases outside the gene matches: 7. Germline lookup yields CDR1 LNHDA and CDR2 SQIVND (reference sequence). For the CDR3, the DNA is TGTGCCAGTAGTATAGGAAACAGGGGAGGACAGCCCCAGCATTTT. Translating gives CASSIGNRGGQPQHF.

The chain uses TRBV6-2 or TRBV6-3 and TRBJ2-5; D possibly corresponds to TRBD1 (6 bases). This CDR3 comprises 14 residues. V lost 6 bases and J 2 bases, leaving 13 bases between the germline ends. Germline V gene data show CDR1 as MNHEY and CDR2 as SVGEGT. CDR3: CASSLNRAQETQYF. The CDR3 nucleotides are TGTGCCAGCAGCCTGAACAGGGCACAAGAGACCCAGTACTTC.

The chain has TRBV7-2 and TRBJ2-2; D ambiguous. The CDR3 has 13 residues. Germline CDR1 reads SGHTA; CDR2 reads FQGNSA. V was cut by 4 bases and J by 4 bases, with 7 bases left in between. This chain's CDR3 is CASSSTGTGELFF. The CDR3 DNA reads TGTGCCAGCAGCTCGACGGGCACCGGGGAGCTGTTTTTT. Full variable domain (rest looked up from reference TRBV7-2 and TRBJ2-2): GAGVSQSPSNKVTEKGKDVELRCDPISGHTALYWYRQSLGQGLEFLIYFQGNSAPDKSGLPSDRFSAERTGGSVSTLTIQRTQQEDSAVYLCASSSTGTGELFFGEGSRLTVL.

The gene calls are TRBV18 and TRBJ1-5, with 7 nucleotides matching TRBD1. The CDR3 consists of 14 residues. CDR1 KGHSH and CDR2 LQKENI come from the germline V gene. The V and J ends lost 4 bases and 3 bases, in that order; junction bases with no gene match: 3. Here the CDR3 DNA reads TGTGCCAGCTCACAGGGACAGCTCAATCAGCCCCAGCATTTT. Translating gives CASSQGQLNQPQHF. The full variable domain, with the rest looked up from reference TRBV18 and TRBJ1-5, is NAGVMQNPRHLVRRRGQEARLRCSPMKGHSHVYWYRQLPEEGLKFMVYLQKENIIDESGMPKERFSAEFPKEGPSILRIQQVVRGDSAAYFCASSQGQLNQPQHFGDGTRLSIL.

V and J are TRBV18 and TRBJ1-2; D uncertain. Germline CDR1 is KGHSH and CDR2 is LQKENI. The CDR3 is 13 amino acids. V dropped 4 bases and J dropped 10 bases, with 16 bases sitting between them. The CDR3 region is CASSRSEAADYTF. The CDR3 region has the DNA TGTGCCAGCTCACGTTCCGAAGCGGCCGACTACACCTTC. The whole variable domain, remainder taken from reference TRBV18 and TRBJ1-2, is NAGVMQNPRHLVRRRGQEARLRCSPMKGHSHVYWYRQLPEEGLKFMVYLQKENIIDESGMPKERFSAEFPKEGPSILRIQQVVRGDSAAYFCASSRSEAADYTFGSGTRLTVV.

The CDR3 loop is CASSPVDNEQFF. As DNA, the CDR3 is TGTGCCAGCAGCCCAGTCGACAATGAGCAGTTCTTC. The rearrangement uses TRBV3-1 (or the pseudogene TRBV3-2) and TRBJ2-1; D call uncertain. Germline V gene lookup returns CDR1 LGHDT and CDR2 YNNKEL (reference sequence). With 4 bases removed from V and 5 bases from J, the gap between germline ends came to 6 bases. The CDR3 covers 12 residues.

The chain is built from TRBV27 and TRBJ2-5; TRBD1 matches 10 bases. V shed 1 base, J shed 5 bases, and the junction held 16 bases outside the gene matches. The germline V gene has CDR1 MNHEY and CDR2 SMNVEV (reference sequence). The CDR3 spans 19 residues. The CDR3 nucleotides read TGTGCCAGCAGTTTATGGGGATTCGGGGGGACAGGGGATTTGGAGACCCAGTACTTC. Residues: CASSLWGFGGTGDLETQYF.

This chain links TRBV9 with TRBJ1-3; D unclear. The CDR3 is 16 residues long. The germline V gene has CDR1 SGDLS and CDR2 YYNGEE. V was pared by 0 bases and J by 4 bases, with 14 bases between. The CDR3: CASSVGRQNDGNTIYF. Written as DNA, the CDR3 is TGTGCCAGCAGCGTAGGCAGGCAGAACGACGGAAACACCATATATTTT.

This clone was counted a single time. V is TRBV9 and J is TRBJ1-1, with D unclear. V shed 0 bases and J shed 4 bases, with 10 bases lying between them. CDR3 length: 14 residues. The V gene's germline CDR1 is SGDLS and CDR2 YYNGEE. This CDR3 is CASSVATGSTEAFF. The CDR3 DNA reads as TGTGCCAGCAGCGTAGCTACGGGGTCCACTGAAGCTTTCTTT.

The DNA of the CDR3 is TGTGCCAGCAGTTTATCGATCGGGACAGGGCTGTTCTTC. Protein sequence: CASSLSIGTGLFF. The chain is built from TRBV27 and TRBJ2-1, with 9 bases lining up with TRBD1. The V and J ends lost 0 bases and 15 bases, in that order; junction bases with no gene match: 6. The CDR3 is made up of 13 amino acids. Germline CDR1 reads MNHEY; CDR2 reads SMNVEV (reference sequence).

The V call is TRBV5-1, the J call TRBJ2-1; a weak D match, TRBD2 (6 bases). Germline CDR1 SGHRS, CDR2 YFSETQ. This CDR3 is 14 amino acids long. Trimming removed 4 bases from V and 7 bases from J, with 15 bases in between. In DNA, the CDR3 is TGCGCCAGCAGCCCGATCGGCGGAGGGAATGAGCAGTTCTTC. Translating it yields CASSPIGGGNEQFF. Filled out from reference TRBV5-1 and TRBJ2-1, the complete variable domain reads KAGVTQTPRYLIKTRGQQVTLSCSPISGHRSVSWYQQTPGQGLQFLFEYFSETQRNKGNFPGRFSGRQFSNSRSEMNVSTLELGDSALYLCASSPIGGGNEQFFGPGTRLTVL.

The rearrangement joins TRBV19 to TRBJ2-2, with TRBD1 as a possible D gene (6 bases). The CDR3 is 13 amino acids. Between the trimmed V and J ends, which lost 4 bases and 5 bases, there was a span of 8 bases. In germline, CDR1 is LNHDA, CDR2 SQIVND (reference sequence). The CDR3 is CASSNRETGELFF. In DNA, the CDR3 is TGTGCCAGTAGTAACAGGGAAACCGGGGAGCTGTTTTTT.

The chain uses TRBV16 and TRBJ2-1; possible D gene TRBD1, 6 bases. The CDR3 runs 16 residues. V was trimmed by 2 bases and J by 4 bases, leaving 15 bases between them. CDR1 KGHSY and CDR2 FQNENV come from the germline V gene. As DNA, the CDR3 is TGTGCCAGCAGCCAAAGCTGGGGGACACTATACAATGAGCAGTTCTTC. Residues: CASSQSWGTLYNEQFF. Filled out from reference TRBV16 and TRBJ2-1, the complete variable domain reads GEEVAQTPKHLVRGEGQKAKLYCAPIKGHSYVFWYQQVLKNEFKFLISFQNENVFDETGMPKERFSAKCLPNSPCSLEIQATKLEDSAVYFCASSQSWGTLYNEQFFGPGTRLTVL.

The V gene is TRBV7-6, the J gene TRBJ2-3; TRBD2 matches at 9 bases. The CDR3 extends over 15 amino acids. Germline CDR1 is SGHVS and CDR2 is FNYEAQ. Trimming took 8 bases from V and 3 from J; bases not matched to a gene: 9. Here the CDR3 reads CASGIGTSWTDTQYF. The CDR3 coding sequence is TGTGCCAGCGGGATCGGGACTAGCTGGACAGATACGCAGTATTTT. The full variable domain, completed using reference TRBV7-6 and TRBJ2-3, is GAGVSQSPRYKVTKRGQDVALRCDPISGHVSLYWYRQALGQGPEFLTYFNYEAQQDKSGLPNDRFSAERPEGSISTLTIQRTEQRDSAMYRCASGIGTSWTDTQYFGPGTRLTVL.

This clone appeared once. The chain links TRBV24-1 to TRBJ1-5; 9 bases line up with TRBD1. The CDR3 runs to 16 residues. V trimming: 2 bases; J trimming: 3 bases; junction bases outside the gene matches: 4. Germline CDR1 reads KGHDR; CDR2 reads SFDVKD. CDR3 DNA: TGTGCCACCAGTGATTCGGGACAGGGAAACAATCAGCCCCAGCATTTT. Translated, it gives CATSDSGQGNNQPQHF.

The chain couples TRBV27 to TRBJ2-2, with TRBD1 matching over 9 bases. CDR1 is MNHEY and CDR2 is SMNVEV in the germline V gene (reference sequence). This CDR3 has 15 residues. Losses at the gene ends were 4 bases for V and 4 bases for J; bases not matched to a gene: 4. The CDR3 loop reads CASSSGQGGTGELFF. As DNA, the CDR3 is TGTGCCAGCAGTTCGGGACAGGGCGGCACCGGGGAGCTGTTTTTT.

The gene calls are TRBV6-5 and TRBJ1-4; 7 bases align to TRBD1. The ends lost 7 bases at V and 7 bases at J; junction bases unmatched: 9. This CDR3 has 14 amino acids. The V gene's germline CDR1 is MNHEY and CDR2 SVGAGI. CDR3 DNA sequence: TGTGCCAGCAATGGCAGACAGGGTCGTGAAAAACTGTTTTTT. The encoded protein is CASNGRQGREKLFF.